These 29 T cell receptor beta chains share one sample of origin, sequenced in a study of T cells after somatic rescue of genetic block. Here immunoSEQ multiplex PCR was the method, and the copy in TCRdb shows in-frame clones only, minus some. The repertoire has roughly 67,000 clones, approximately 90% of them found once; the top ten carry 2.9%. The material sequenced was peripheral blood mononuclear cells (PBMCs). These receptors originate from a middle-aged man.

The chain combines TRBV4-2 with TRBJ1-5, with 7 bases identical to TRBD1. V gave up 0 bases and J gave up 4 bases; unmatched junction bases: 3. Germline V gives CDR1 LGHNA, CDR2 YNFKEQ. This CDR3 has 15 amino acids. As DNA, the CDR3 is TGTGCCAGCAGCCAAGAACGACAGGGAAATCAGCCCCAGCATTTT. Its translation: CASSQERQGNQPQHF.

The CDR3 is CASSPGGAVQPQHF. In nucleotides, the CDR3 is TGTGCCAGCTCACCTGGGGGCGCAGTTCAGCCCCAGCATTTT. The chain is built from TRBV18 and TRBJ1-5; D might be TRBD1 (6 bases). The CDR3 is 14 residues long. Looked up from germline, CDR1 is KGHSH and CDR2 is LQKENI. V was shortened by 3 bases and J by 6 bases, with 12 bases between the two germline ends.

This clone was counted a single time. One junction end does not reproduce the germline sequence, and a read error may be involved. The chain joins TRBV4-1 to TRBJ2-3, with TRBD1 as a possible D gene (6 bases). Germline V gene lookup returns CDR1 MGHRA and CDR2 YSYEKL. The CDR3 is made up of 16 amino acids. CDR3 protein: CAGSVLDRLGTDTQYF. As DNA, the CDR3 is TGCGCCGGCAGCGTCTTAGACAGGCTCGGGACAGATACGCAGTATTTT.

The chain links TRBV30 to TRBJ1-2, with 8 bases lining up with TRBD1. The germline V gene encodes CDR1 GTSNPN and CDR2 SVGIG (reference sequence). The V gene end was trimmed by 1 base and the J gene end by 5 bases; junction bases not matched to a gene: 6. CDR3 length: 14 residues. CDR3 bases: TGTGCCTGGAGTGGCGGACAGGGCTTTTATGGCTACACCTTC. This encodes CAWSGGQGFYGYTF.

V and J are TRBV6-6 and TRBJ1-5; a weak D match, TRBD1 (5 bases). Trimming removed 6 bases at V and 11 bases at J, with 20 bases between. The CDR3 is 14 amino acids. CDR1 is MNHNY and CDR2 is SVGAGI in the germline V gene (reference sequence). The CDR3 is CASRTRGGDVAQHF. The CDR3 DNA reads as TGTGCCAGCAGAACGCGGGGCGGGGATGTGGCCCAGCATTTT.

The chain joins TRBV4-2 to TRBJ1-5; no definite D call. The CDR3 runs to 16 residues. Germline CDR1 and CDR2: LGHNA and YNFKEQ. V lost 3 bases to trimming and J lost 0 bases, with 12 bases between them. CDR3 DNA sequence: TGTGCCAGCAGCCAGATGAGTCAGGCTAGCAATCAGCCCCAGCATTTT. It yields the protein CASSQMSQASNQPQHF.

V gene TRBV7-9 combines with J gene TRBJ1-6, with unresolved D. V was pared by 5 bases and J by 6 bases, with 11 bases between. Looked up from germline, CDR1 is SEHNR and CDR2 is FQNEAQ (reference sequence). CDR3 length: 14 amino acids. The CDR3 loop reads CASSRAAGNSPLHF. CDR3 nucleotide sequence: TGTGCCAGCAGCCGCGCAGCCGGTAATTCACCCCTCCACTTT.

V and J are TRBV7-3 and TRBJ2-1; 8 nucleotides agree with TRBD2. Per the germline V gene, CDR1 is SGHTA and CDR2 is FQGTGA. V gave up 5 bases and J gave up 7 bases; unmatched junction bases: 10. This CDR3 has 15 amino acids. DNA for the CDR3: TGTGCCAGCAGCACAACGGGGGGACTAGAGAATGAGCAGTTCTTC. It yields the protein CASSTTGGLENEQFF. The whole variable domain, filled in from reference TRBV7-3 and TRBJ2-1, reads GAGVSQTPSNKVTEKGKYVELRCDPISGHTALYWYRQSLGQGPEFLIYFQGTGAADDSGLPNDRFFAVRPEGSVSTLKIQRTERGDSAVYLCASSTTGGLENEQFFGPGTRLTVL.

The CDR3 sequence: CASSLEDGIVETQYF. CDR3 in DNA: TGTGCCAGCAGCTTGGAAGACGGGATCGTGGAGACCCAGTACTTC. V and J are TRBV5-4 and TRBJ2-5, with a weak D call TRBD2 (5 bases). The CDR3 covers 15 residues. With 0 bases removed from V and 5 bases from J, the gap between germline ends came to 14 bases. Germline values: CDR1 SGHNT, CDR2 YYREEE (reference sequence).

The chain joins TRBV5-1 to TRBJ1-2; D is perhaps TRBD1 (6 bases). CDR1 and CDR2 (germline): SGHRS, YFSETQ. This CDR3 comprises 14 residues. Trimming pared 6 bases from V and 0 bases from J, leaving 12 bases between. The CDR3 DNA is TGCGCCAGCACCAGACAGGAAGCTAACTATGGCTACACCTTC. This gives the protein CASTRQEANYGYTF.

The chain couples TRBV28 to TRBJ2-1; no reliable D call. Deletions cut 10 bases from V and 8 bases from J, with 12 bases between. CDR3 length: 11 amino acids. Germline V gene lookup returns CDR1 MDHEN and CDR2 SYDVKM. In DNA, the CDR3 is TGTGCCACCAGCTTAGCCCATGAGCAGTTCTTC. It encodes CATSLAHEQFF.

This clone was observed a single time. The chain has TRBV25-1 and TRBJ1-2; D not certain. Germline V gene data show CDR1 as MGHDK and CDR2 as SYGVNS. V lost 2 bases to trimming and J lost 4 bases, with 11 bases between them. The CDR3 covers 14 residues. DNA of the CDR3: TGTGCCAGCAGTGAACTGGGGTCGGGCTATGGCTACACCTTC. This gives the protein CASSELGSGYGYTF.

The chain employs TRBV20-1 and TRBJ2-7, with D hard to call. Germline CDR1 and CDR2: DFQATT and SNEGSKA (reference sequence). V lost 5 bases and J 3 bases, leaving 5 bases between the germline ends. The CDR3 spans 10 residues. CDR3 coding DNA: TGCAGTGCTGGGGACTACGAGCAGTACTTC. Translating it yields CSAGDYEQYF.

The V gene is TRBV28, the J gene TRBJ2-2, with D unresolved. V was trimmed by 2 bases and J by 2 bases, leaving 0 bases between them. The V gene's germline CDR1 is MDHEN and CDR2 SYDVKM. CDR3 length: 12 residues. The CDR3 loop reads CASSLNTGELFF. The CDR3 bases are TGTGCCAGCAGTTTAAACACCGGGGAGCTGTTTTTT.

The chain recombines TRBV9 with TRBJ1-1, with 8 bases lining up with TRBD1. CDR1 is SGDLS and CDR2 is YYNGEE in the germline V gene. Unmatched junction bases numbered 5, after V lost 4 bases and J lost 0 bases. The CDR3 is made up of 15 amino acids. The CDR3 coding sequence is TGTGCCAGCAGCCCAGACAGGGGCATGAACACTGAAGCTTTCTTT. Translated, it gives CASSPDRGMNTEAFF.

The rearrangement links TRBV30 to TRBJ1-5; D is ambiguous. Trimming took 0 bases from V and 5 from J, leaving 8 bases between them. This CDR3 is 13 amino acids long. Germline V CDR1 and CDR2: GTSNPN, SVGIG (reference sequence). CDR3 DNA sequence: TGTGCCTGGAGTGTCGTAAATTATCAGCCCCAGCATTTT. Encoded protein: CAWSVVNYQPQHF.

There are a few counts of this clone. The rearrangement uses TRBV6-1 and TRBJ1-5; D gene unclear. V was trimmed by 1 base and J by 5 bases, leaving 6 bases between them. Germline V gene sequence: CDR1 MNHNS, CDR2 SASEGT. This CDR3 has 13 residues. CDR3 DNA sequence: TGTGCCAGCAGTGAAGAGGAGTATCAGCCCCAGCATTTT. Protein sequence: CASSEEEYQPQHF.

V and J are TRBV4-1 and TRBJ2-7, with D perhaps TRBD1 or TRBD2 (7 bases each). The CDR3 is made up of 16 amino acids. The germline V gene has CDR1 MGHRA and CDR2 YSYEKL. Trimming stripped 1 base from V and 1 base from J, with 14 bases between. This CDR3 reads CASSQGLQGGSYEQYF. The CDR3 DNA reads TGCGCCAGCAGCCAAGGGCTGCAGGGGGGGTCCTACGAGCAGTACTTC.

Comments on this clone: This same CDR3 is encoded by further DNA sequences in the sample. The CDR3 loop reads CASSFLGGETQYF. The DNA of the CDR3 is TGTGCCAGCAGTTTTCTGGGGGGGGAGACCCAGTACTTC. The chain employs TRBV27 and TRBJ2-5; 7 bases are a match to TRBD2. The junction had 3 bases not matched to a gene; V was cut back by 3 bases and J by 5 bases. Per germline, CDR1 MNHEY and CDR2 SMNVEV (reference sequence). The CDR3 sequence is 13 residues long.

The chain is built from TRBV2 and TRBJ2-3, with D hard to call. The CDR3 is 13 amino acids. Germline V gives CDR1 SNHLY, CDR2 FYNNEI. V was clipped by 7 bases and J by 3 bases, with 11 bases between them. In DNA form, the CDR3 reads TGTGCCAGCACGGGCGAACTAACAGATACGCAGTATTTT. Residues: CASTGELTDTQYF. Drawing the rest from reference TRBV2 and TRBJ2-3, the complete variable domain is EPEVTQTPSHQVTQMGQEVILRCVPISNHLYFYWYRQILGQKVEFLVSFYNNEISEKSEIFDDQFSVERPDGSNFTLKIRSTKLEDSAMYFCASTGELTDTQYFGPGTRLTVL.

This clone has just one count. This chain links TRBV18 with TRBJ1-1; D ambiguous. Germline V lookup: CDR1 KGHSH, CDR2 LQKENI. V gave up 0 bases and J gave up 0 bases, with 14 bases separating them. CDR3 length equals 17 residues. Written as DNA, the CDR3 is TGTGCCAGCTCACCACCTGATTCAGGAGCTATGAACACTGAAGCTTTCTTT. This gives the protein CASSPPDSGAMNTEAFF.

The chain employs TRBV19 and TRBJ1-5; TRBD1 agrees at 8 bases. Germline lookup yields CDR1 LNHDA and CDR2 SQIVND (reference sequence). CDR3 length: 15 amino acids. Unmatched junction bases numbered 6, after V lost 6 bases and J lost 2 bases. DNA for the CDR3: TGTGCCAGTAGAAAAGAGGACAGGGGCAATCAGCCCCAGCATTTT. The encoded protein is CASRKEDRGNQPQHF.

The count of this clone is one. The rearrangement links TRBV28 to TRBJ1-2; 10 bases are shared with TRBD1. CDR3 length: 14 amino acids. CDR1 MDHEN and CDR2 SYDVKM come from the germline V gene. After removal of 5 bases from V and 5 bases from J, the junction contained 5 bases not matched to a gene. The chain's CDR3 is CASSPPGQGYGYTF. The CDR3, as DNA: TGTGCCAGCAGTCCACCGGGACAGGGGTATGGCTACACCTTC.

The rearrangement uses TRBV7-2 and TRBJ2-7, with D possibly TRBD2 on 5 matching bases. The length of the CDR3 is 14 residues. Germline CDR1 SGHTA, CDR2 FQGNSA. Trimming stripped 7 bases from V and 7 bases from J, with 20 bases between. The CDR3: CASTSGGPLGEQYF. CDR3 nucleotide sequence: TGTGCCAGCACCTCCGGCGGGCCCCTAGGGGAGCAGTACTTC. The full variable domain, in which reference TRBV7-2 and TRBJ2-7 provide the parts outside the CDR3, is GAGVSQSPSNKVTEKGKDVELRCDPISGHTALYWYRQSLGQGLEFLIYFQGNSAPDKSGLPSDRFSAERTGGSVSTLTIQRTQQEDSAVYLCASTSGGPLGEQYFGPGTRLTVT.

This clone is a singleton in its sample. V is TRBV6-1 and J is TRBJ2-7; D unresolved. The V end was cut by 7 bases, the J end by 3 bases, with 10 bases between. The germline V gene has CDR1 MNHNS and CDR2 SASEGT. This CDR3 is built from 12 residues. CDR3 DNA sequence: TGTGCCAGCAAGTGGGCCGACTACGAGCAGTACTTC. This gives the protein CASKWADYEQYF.

J is TRBJ2-7 and V is TRBV9, with D perhaps matching TRBD2 (6 bases). V lost 2 bases and J 4 bases, leaving 13 bases between the germline ends. The CDR3 sequence is 14 residues long. Germline-derived CDR1 and CDR2 are SGDLS and YYNGEE. CDR3 protein: CASSVFGSRYEQYF. As DNA, the CDR3 is TGTGCCAGCAGCGTTTTCGGGAGTAGGTACGAGCAGTACTTC.

As DNA, the CDR3 is TGCAGCGTCAGGGGAGTGGCGGGACCCGTTGGCTACACCTTC. Its translation: CSVRGVAGPVGYTF. This sequence joins TRBV29-1 and TRBJ1-2; D may be TRBD1 (6 bases). V was pared by 6 bases and J by 7 bases, with 21 bases between. The length of the CDR3 is 14 residues. The germline CDR1 and CDR2 sequences are SQVTM and ANQGSEA.

This sequence joins TRBV28 and TRBJ2-7; TRBD1 matches at 8 bases. The J segment lost 5 bases and the V segment lost 7 bases, leaving 13 bases of the junction unmatched. Germline loops: CDR1 MDHEN, CDR2 SYDVKM. The CDR3 consists of 15 residues. The DNA of the CDR3 is TGTGCCAGCAACCCCCTCCAGACAGGGGACGACGAGCAGTACTTC. It specifies CASNPLQTGDDEQYF.

V gene TRBV6-1 combines with J gene TRBJ1-2; D remains ambiguous. Per germline, CDR1 MNHNS and CDR2 SASEGT. Trimming left V 6 bases short and J 6 bases short, with 11 bases between. The CDR3 runs to 12 residues. This CDR3 reads CASRLSGDGYTF. The CDR3 nucleotides are TGTGCCAGCAGGTTGTCGGGAGATGGCTACACCTTC.